The 32 T cell receptor beta chains in this list originate from one sample, sequenced in a study of OX40 agonist ivuxolimab in advanced cancers. Assay used: immunoSEQ multiplex PCR; TCRdb lists only in-frame clones, some missing. The sample gives approximately 52,000 clones, about 81% of which show up once; 1% to 1.3% is in the top ten. This material consisted of CD4+ or CD8+ T cells sorted from blood, taken in a trial of the OX40 agonist ivuxolimab. These receptors were taken from an adult with an advanced solid tumor such as melanoma, head and neck, liver or kidney cancer.

The chain is built from TRBV30 and TRBJ2-3; D gene unclear. Trimming took off 4 bases at V and 1 base at J, with 15 bases between the two ends. The CDR3 is made up of 15 amino acids. Germline assignment: CDR1 GTSNPN and CDR2 SVGIG (reference sequence). The chain's CDR3 is CAWIKVLVGTDTQYF. CDR3 bases: TGTGCCTGGATAAAGGTTCTTGTGGGCACAGATACGCAGTATTTT.

The rearrangement uses TRBV4-2 and TRBJ2-3; TRBD2 matches at 7 bases. This CDR3 has 18 amino acids. Trimming removed 0 bases from V and 0 bases from J; junction bases left unmatched: 9. Per germline, CDR1 LGHNA and CDR2 YNFKEQ. The CDR3 loop reads CASSQDFDSGSSTDTQYF. The CDR3 DNA sequence: TGTGCCAGCAGCCAAGATTTTGATAGCGGGTCTAGCACAGATACGCAGTATTTT.

The rearrangement joins TRBV19 to TRBJ1-1; no clear D gene. V lost 1 base to trimming and J lost 1 base, with 16 bases between them. This CDR3 has 17 amino acids. CDR1 is LNHDA, CDR2 SQIVND, per germline (reference sequence). The DNA for the CDR3 is TGTGCCAGTAGTATAGCCGCCACCTTCGATAGGAACACTGAAGCTTTCTTT. Translation: CASSIAATFDRNTEAFF.

CDR3 sequence: CASSFRTGFSPLHF. In DNA form, the CDR3 reads TGTGCCAGCAGTTTCCGGACAGGGTTTTCACCCCTCCACTTT. The V gene is TRBV28, the J gene TRBJ1-6; TRBD1 matches 8 bases. V lost 3 bases, J lost 9 bases, and 4 bases stayed unmatched. Germline loops: CDR1 MDHEN, CDR2 SYDVKM. The CDR3 runs to 14 residues.

V usage is TRBV6-1 and J usage is TRBJ2-7; D remains ambiguous. The germline gives CDR1 MNHNS, CDR2 SASEGT. The CDR3 is 13 residues long. V lost 5 bases and J lost 3, with 11 bases in between. CDR3 sequence (DNA): TGTGCCAGCAGTCGAGTTTCCAGCTACGAGCAGTACTTC. It encodes CASSRVSSYEQYF.

Note on this clone: It is likely a read error, because the conserved phenylalanine at the end of the CDR3 is missing. Because the CDR3's place on the DNA is in doubt, the DNA is left out and the CDR3 is given as listed by TCRdb. The V and J genes are TRBV1 and TRBJ2-3; the table's D call, TRBD1, has no DNA check behind it. TRBV1 is a pseudogene. Inclusive of both ends, the CDR3 amounts to 10 amino acids. The CDR3 spells CTSSQDGQGL.

V usage is TRBV14 and J usage is TRBJ2-3; D gene unclear. The CDR3 has 12 residues. Germline V gives CDR1 SGHDN, CDR2 FVKESK. The germline V and J ends were trimmed by 6 bases and 9 bases, with 13 bases remaining between them. As DNA, the CDR3 is TGTGCCAGCAGTATGCTACCCGACACGCAGTATTTT. Its protein is CASSMLPDTQYF.

V gene TRBV7-8 combines with J gene TRBJ2-2, with 7 bases identical to TRBD2. Per the germline V gene, CDR1 is SGHVS and CDR2 is FQNEAQ. The CDR3 is 18 amino acids. The ends lost 5 bases at V and 1 base at J; junction bases unmatched: 13. The CDR3 is CASSPKRRREWNTGELFF. The CDR3 DNA sequence: TGTGCCAGCAGCCCCAAGAGGAGGCGGGAGTGGAACACCGGGGAGCTGTTTTTT.

The chain recombines TRBV18 with TRBJ1-1; D perhaps matches TRBD1 (6 bases). The CDR3 is made up of 15 amino acids. Germline values: CDR1 KGHSH, CDR2 LQKENI. V gave up 6 bases and J gave up 1 base, with 15 bases separating them. The CDR3 here is CASSQGGGQNTEAFF. The CDR3 coding sequence is TGTGCCAGCTCCCAAGGGGGGGGGCAGAACACTGAAGCTTTCTTT.

The chain links TRBV7-9 to TRBJ2-5; 10 bases fit TRBD1. Germline CDR1 and CDR2: SEHNR and FQNEAQ (reference sequence). V was pared by 4 bases and J by 2 bases, with 1 base of the junction left unmatched. The length of the CDR3 is 14 residues. The CDR3 sequence is CASSWTGGQETQYF. The CDR3 bases are TGTGCCAGCAGCTGGACAGGGGGACAAGAGACCCAGTACTTC.

This CDR3 reads CASSLAYEQYF. The DNA for the CDR3 is TGTGCCAGCAGCTTGGCCTACGAGCAGTACTTC. The J gene is TRBJ2-7, the V gene TRBV5-8, with no clear D. The V end lost 0 bases, the J end lost 2 bases, and 0 bases lay between the germline ends. Germline CDR1 and CDR2: SGHTS and YDEGEE. This CDR3 is built from 11 residues.

The genes are TRBV7-3 and TRBJ2-7; D is undetermined. V lost 5 bases to trimming and J lost 0 bases, with 5 bases between them. The germline gives CDR1 SGHTA, CDR2 FQGTGA. The CDR3 is 12 amino acids. CDR3 loop: CASSPNSYEQYF. In nucleotides, the CDR3 is TGTGCCAGCAGCCCCAACTCCTACGAGCAGTACTTC.

J is TRBJ1-3 and V is TRBV29-1; no clear D. The germline V gene has CDR1 SQVTM and CDR2 ANQGSEA. Deletions cut 7 bases from V and 1 base from J, with 8 bases between. CDR3 length: 12 amino acids. CDR3: CSAQLSGNTIYF. CDR3 sequence (DNA): TGCAGCGCCCAGCTATCTGGAAACACCATATATTTT. The whole variable domain, remainder taken from reference TRBV29-1 and TRBJ1-3, is SAVISQKPSRDICQRGTSLTIQCQVDSQVTMMFWYRQQPGQSLTLIATANQGSEATYESGFVIDKFPISRPNLTFSTLTVSNMSPEDSSIYLCSAQLSGNTIYFGEGSWLTVV.

This chain uses TRBV19 with TRBJ1-6; perhaps TRBD1 as D (6 bases). This CDR3 region has 14 residues. The V and J ends lost 3 bases and 14 bases respectively, with 17 bases between them. From germline, CDR1 is LNHDA and CDR2 SQIVND (reference sequence). The CDR3 protein is CASSISWDMGSLHF. CDR3 coding DNA: TGTGCCAGTAGTATCAGTTGGGACATGGGTTCCCTCCACTTT.

V is TRBV7-9 and J is TRBJ2-3; possible D gene TRBD2, 5 bases. V was shortened by 5 bases and J by 2 bases, with 14 bases between the two germline ends. Germline V gene data show CDR1 as SEHNR and CDR2 as FQNEAQ (reference sequence). The CDR3 is made up of 15 amino acids. The CDR3 spells CASSPGRGYTDTQYF. CDR3 bases: TGTGCCAGCAGCCCTGGGAGAGGGTACACAGATACGCAGTATTTT. Looking up the rest from reference TRBV7-9 and TRBJ2-3 gives the full variable domain: DTGVSQNPRHKITKRGQNVTFRCDPISEHNRLYWYRQTLGQGPEFLTYFQNEAQLEKSRLLSDRFSAERPKGSFSTLEIQRTEQGDSAMYLCASSPGRGYTDTQYFGPGTRLTVL.

About this clone itself: The sample carries other DNA sequences with the same CDR3. This chain uses TRBV9 with TRBJ2-5; 10 nucleotides line up with TRBD2. V gave up 0 bases and J gave up 5 bases; unmatched junction bases: 4. Germline CDR1 reads SGDLS; CDR2 reads YYNGEE. This CDR3 region has 15 residues. CDR3 amino acids: CASSVEAGGRETQYF. The CDR3 coding sequence is TGTGCCAGCAGCGTAGAAGCGGGAGGGCGGGAGACCCAGTACTTC.

This chain links TRBV13 with TRBJ2-4; 8 bases are shared with TRBD1. V trimming: 4 bases; J trimming: 9 bases; junction bases outside the gene matches: 8. The CDR3 is 14 residues long. Per the germline V gene, CDR1 is PRHDT and CDR2 is FYEKMQ (reference sequence). CDR3 sequence reads: CASSSGRGRRIQYF. CDR3 bases: TGTGCCAGCAGCTCCGGCAGGGGGCGACGCATTCAGTACTTC. The complete variable domain, with remaining parts taken from reference TRBV13 and TRBJ2-4, reads AAGVIQSPRHLIKEKRETATLKCYPIPRHDTVYWYQQGPGQDPQFLISFYEKMQSDKGSIPDRFSAQQFSDYHSELNMSSLELGDSALYFCASSSGRGRRIQYFGAGTRLSVL.

The chain couples TRBV19 to TRBJ1-3, with a weak D call TRBD1 (5 bases). CDR1 is LNHDA and CDR2 is SQIVND in the germline V gene (reference sequence). V was shortened by 7 bases and J by 3 bases, with 13 bases between the two germline ends. The CDR3 is 14 amino acids. DNA of the CDR3: TGTGCCAGTAACGGGCAGGGATTTGGAAACACCATATATTTT. Translation: CASNGQGFGNTIYF.

This clone was picked up a small number of times. The V gene is TRBV11-3, the J gene TRBJ2-2; no definite D call. CDR1 and CDR2 (germline): SGHNT, YENEEA. Trimming took 4 bases from V and 1 from J, leaving 7 bases between them. This CDR3 has 14 amino acids. DNA for the CDR3: TGTGCCAGCAGCTGGGATTGGAACACCGGGGAGCTGTTTTTT. Translation gives CASSWDWNTGELFF.

This chain connects TRBV12-1 to TRBJ2-3; the DNA was not compared with TRBD2, the D call given in the table. TRBV12-1 is tagged as a pseudogene. The CDR3 has 15 amino acids. The CDR3 reads CASSPRLESTDTQYF. The CDR3 DNA is TGTGCCAGCAGCCCCCGACTAGAAAGCACAGATACGCAGTATTTT.

The chain employs TRBV15 and TRBJ2-7; tentatively, D is TRBD1 or TRBD2 (5 bases each). Trimming took 5 bases from V and 5 from J, leaving 22 bases between them. CDR1 is LNHNV and CDR2 is YYDKDF in the germline V gene (reference sequence). The length of the CDR3 is 16 residues. The CDR3: CATSGGRSTSDHEQYF. CDR3 coding DNA: TGTGCCACCAGCGGGGGTAGGTCGACCTCTGACCACGAGCAGTACTTC.

This chain links TRBV4-2 with TRBJ2-5; D is uncertain. The germline V and J ends were trimmed by 4 bases and 5 bases, with 11 bases remaining between them. The germline gives CDR1 LGHNA, CDR2 YNFKEQ. The CDR3 sequence is 13 residues long. This CDR3 reads CASSRWLVETQYF. DNA for the CDR3: TGTGCCAGCAGCCGCTGGTTGGTGGAGACCCAGTACTTC.

The V gene is TRBV5-3, the J gene TRBJ2-7, with 11 positions matching TRBD2. TRBV5-3 is recorded as an ORF, its role being uncertain. The V gene end was trimmed by 4 bases and the J gene end by 7 bases; junction bases not matched to a gene: 13. The CDR3 spans 16 residues. CDR3 in amino acids: CARSTLPLAGVREQYF. CDR3 DNA sequence: TGTGCCAGAAGCACCTTACCACTAGCGGGAGTTCGGGAGCAGTACTTC.

The V and J genes are TRBV6-1 and TRBJ1-5; TRBD1 matches 12 bases. CDR1 is MNHNS and CDR2 is SASEGT in the germline V gene. The CDR3 length is 16 residues. Losses at the gene ends were 4 bases for V and 6 bases for J; bases not matched to a gene: 7. The CDR3 reads CASSASRDRGRQPQHF. The CDR3 nucleotides are TGTGCCAGCAGTGCTTCCCGGGACAGGGGGCGTCAGCCCCAGCATTTT.

As DNA, the CDR3 is TGCGCCAGCAGCTTGGGGAATTCCAGGGGGAACACTGAAGCTTTCTTT. Residues: CASSLGNSRGNTEAFF. This chain links TRBV5-1 with TRBJ1-1, with a possible D match to TRBD1 (6 bases). CDR3 length equals 16 residues. Germline loops: CDR1 SGHRS, CDR2 YFSETQ. The V end was cut by 0 bases, the J end by 1 base, with 13 bases between.

In this sample, this clone turned up a few times. This rearrangement joins TRBV30 to TRBJ2-5; 10 nucleotides match TRBD2. J gave up 0 bases and V 0 bases, and 13 bases lay outside the gene matches. The germline V gene has CDR1 GTSNPN and CDR2 SVGIG (reference sequence). There are 19 residues in the CDR3. CDR3 region: CAWSVRRSSGGYNQETQYF. The CDR3 DNA reads TGTGCCTGGAGTGTACGTCGGTCTAGCGGGGGATACAACCAAGAGACCCAGTACTTC. Combining the CDR3 with reference TRBV30 and TRBJ2-5 gives the whole variable domain SQTIHQWPATLVQPVGSPLSLECTVEGTSNPNLYWYRQAAGRGLQLLFYSVGIGQISSEVPQNLSASRPQDRQFILSSKKLLLSDSGFYLCAWSVRRSSGGYNQETQYFGPGTRLLVL.

The CDR3 is CASWQGLIGYEQYF. CDR3 in DNA: TGTGCCAGTTGGCAGGGGTTGATTGGCTACGAGCAGTACTTC. The V and J genes are TRBV10-3 and TRBJ2-7, with D possibly matching TRBD1 (6 bases). CDR3 length equals 14 residues. Germline V gene data show CDR1 as ENHRY and CDR2 as SYGVKD. V lost 10 bases, J lost 3 bases, and 19 bases lay in between.

This chain links TRBV7-9 with TRBJ1-2; no clear D. This CDR3 has 14 amino acids. Trimming shortened V by 11 bases and J by 0 bases, and 16 bases separated the two germline ends. Per germline, CDR1 SEHNR and CDR2 FQNEAQ (reference sequence). The CDR3 sequence: CAGRGGRANYGYTF. The CDR3 nucleotides read TGTGCCGGCCGTGGTGGCCGAGCTAACTATGGCTACACCTTC.

CDR3: CASSLRDASYEQYF. The CDR3 coding sequence is TGTGCCAGCAGCTTAAGGGACGCCTCCTACGAGCAGTACTTC. The chain joins TRBV7-6 to TRBJ2-7; TRBD1 or TRBD2 may be the D gene (5 bases each). Germline V CDR1 and CDR2: SGHVS, FNYEAQ. Deletions cut 2 bases from V and 0 bases from J, with 8 bases between. The CDR3 is 14 residues long.

The chain combines TRBV5-1 with TRBJ2-1; 10 nucleotides align to TRBD2. The ends lost 3 bases at V and 8 bases at J; junction bases unmatched: 5. The V gene's germline CDR1 is SGHRS and CDR2 YFSETQ. There are 14 residues in the CDR3. For the CDR3, the DNA is TGCGCCAGCAGCTCAAGCGGGGGGGCGTATGAGCAGTTCTTC. Residues: CASSSSGGAYEQFF. The full variable domain, in which reference TRBV5-1 and TRBJ2-1 provide the parts outside the CDR3, is KAGVTQTPRYLIKTRGQQVTLSCSPISGHRSVSWYQQTPGQGLQFLFEYFSETQRNKGNFPGRFSGRQFSNSRSEMNVSTLELGDSALYLCASSSSGGAYEQFFGPGTRLTVL.

The chain is built from TRBV6-5 and TRBJ1-1, with D perhaps matching TRBD1 (6 bases). The ends were cut back, 2 bases at V and 1 base at J, with 8 bases in the middle. The germline V gene encodes CDR1 MNHEY and CDR2 SVGAGI. CDR3 length: 14 amino acids. This CDR3 is CASSYEQGNTEAFF. Here the CDR3 DNA reads TGTGCCAGCAGTTACGAACAGGGGAACACTGAAGCTTTCTTT.

This clone has a handful of counts. This chain links TRBV7-2 with TRBJ2-5, with D maybe TRBD2 (5 bases). CDR1 is SGHTA and CDR2 is FQGNSA in the germline V gene. The V and J ends lost 5 bases and 0 bases respectively, with 13 bases between them. There are 15 residues in the CDR3. The CDR3: CASSHFREYQETQYF. CDR3 sequence (DNA): TGTGCCAGCAGCCATTTTAGGGAGTACCAAGAGACCCAGTACTTC.